This T cell receptor (beta chain) was retrieved from a study of blood T cell repertoires in COVID-19. Study context: Sites in the United States, Italy and Spain provided acute and convalescent COVID-19 samples. PBMCs, B-cell-depleted T cells, or T cells were the source of the cDNA or gDNA that made up the material.

Trimming stripped 1 base from V and 7 bases from J, with 9 bases between. This CDR3 is 14 amino acids long. Germline CDR1 and CDR2: SGHKS and YYEKEE (reference sequence). As originally analysed: By means of reference gene primer amplification, nucleated cell counts were estimated. Using immunoSEQ multiplex PCR, the repertoire was profiled, and TCRdb retains in-frame clones only, with some absent. The V and J calls and clone size come from that table; D and trimming were worked out from the DNA. The data hold about 100,000 clones, with around four fifths observed a single time. The source material was peripheral blood. This chain uses TRBV5-5 with TRBJ1-6; D is uncertain. The clonotype originates from a woman in her 70s with acute or convalescent COVID-19. The CDR3 is CASSLQAWNSPLHF. CDR3 sequence (DNA): TGTGCCAGCAGCTTGCAGGCTTGGAATTCACCCCTCCACTTT.